This T cell receptor beta chain was obtained from a study of regulatory T cells in long-lasting Graves disease. Assembly of TCR beta libraries relied on iRepertoire HTBI primers together with Arm-PCR of CDR3 regions. TCRdb re-derived calls from the multiplex PCR reads in MiXCR, one entry per CDR3 protein. The sample consists of some 200,000 distinct CDR3 sequences, approximately 18% of them appearing once. The germline V and J ends were trimmed by 2 bases and 5 bases, with 12 bases remaining between them. This CDR3 has 14 residues. The germline V gene encodes CDR1 LNHDA and CDR2 SQIVND (reference sequence). This clonotype has ten or more counts. The sample's time point: newly diagnosed GD, antithyroid drugs for less than 3 months. The TCR library was prepared using RNA isolated from PBMCs. The same sample was also used in a study of T cells in Graves' hyperthyroidism and ophthalmopathy. This second study says: Through a model of 13 V-J features, ophthalmopathy was separated from stable hyperthyroidism.

Sequencing used peripheral blood mononuclear cells (PBMCs), obtained at new diagnosis, from a patient treated with antithyroid drugs. The receptor was isolated from a woman aged 25-40 years with Graves disease. The chain links TRBV19 to TRBJ1-1; the D is unclear. The CDR3 DNA reads as TGTGCCAGTAGTATATCCCCTGCCGTTACTGAAGCTTTCTTT. This codes for CASSISPAVTEAFF.